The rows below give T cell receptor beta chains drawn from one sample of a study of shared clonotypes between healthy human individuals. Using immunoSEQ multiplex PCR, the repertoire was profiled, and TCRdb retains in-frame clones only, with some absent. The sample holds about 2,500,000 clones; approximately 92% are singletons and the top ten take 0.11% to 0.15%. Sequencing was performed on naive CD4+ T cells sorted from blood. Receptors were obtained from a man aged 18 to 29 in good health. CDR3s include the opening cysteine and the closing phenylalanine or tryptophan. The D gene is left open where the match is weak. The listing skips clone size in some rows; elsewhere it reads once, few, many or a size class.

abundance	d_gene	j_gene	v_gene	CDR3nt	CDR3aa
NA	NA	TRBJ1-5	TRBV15	TGTGCCACCAGCAGAGGGGGACAGCCCCAGCATTTT	CATSRGGQPQHF
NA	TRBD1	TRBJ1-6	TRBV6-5	TGTGCCAGCAGGGGACAGAACAATTCACCCCTCCACTTT	CASRGQNNSPLHF
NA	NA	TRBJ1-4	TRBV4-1	TGCGCCAGCAGCCAAGAAGGAACAGGGAGTAATGAAAAACTGTTTTTT	CASSQEGTGSNEKLFF
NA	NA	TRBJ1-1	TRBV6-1	TGTGCCAGCAGTGAAGTCGAAAAGGGGCGCTTAACCCCTGAAGCTTTCTTT	CASSEVEKGRLTPEAFF
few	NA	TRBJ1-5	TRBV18	TGTGCCAGCTCACCAGGGGTTAGCAATCAGCCCCAGCATTTT	CASSPGVSNQPQHF
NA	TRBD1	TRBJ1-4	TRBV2	TGTGCCAGCAGAAGGGACAGGGGGCAGGGTGAAAAACTGTTTTTT	CASRRDRGQGEKLFF
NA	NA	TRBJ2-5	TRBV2	TGTGCCAGCCAACAGCTCTCGGGCCAAGAGACCCAGTACTTC	CASQQLSGQETQYF
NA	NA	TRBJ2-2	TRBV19	TGTGCCAGTAGCAAGGACATCGCGAACACCGGGGAGCTGTTTTTT	CASSKDIANTGELFF
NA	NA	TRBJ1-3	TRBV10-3	TGTGCCATCAGTGAGTTGGTGCAGGGCACCGGAAACACCATATATTTT	CAISELVQGTGNTIYF
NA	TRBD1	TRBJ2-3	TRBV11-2	TGTGCCAGCAGCTTAGGACAGGGGGCAGGAGCAGATACGCAGTATTTT	CASSLGQGAGADTQYF
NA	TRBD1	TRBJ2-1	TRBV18	TGTGCCAGCTCACCACAAGGCACAGGGGTGGATGAGCAGTTCTTC	CASSPQGTGVDEQFF
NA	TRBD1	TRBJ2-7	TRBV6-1	TGTGCAATTCTGGAAGGGGGCTACTCCTACGAGCAGTACTTC	CAILEGGYSYEQYF
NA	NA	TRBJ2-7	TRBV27	TGTGCCAGCAGGATGAGCGGGTCCTCCACCTACGAGCAGTACTTC	CASRMSGSSTYEQYF
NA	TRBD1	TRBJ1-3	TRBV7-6	TGTGCCAGCAGCCGACAGGGGACTGGAAACACCATATATTTT	CASSRQGTGNTIYF
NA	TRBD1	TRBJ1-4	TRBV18	TGTGCCAGCTCACGAGGACAGGGGGCCACTAATGAAAAACTGTTTTTT	CASSRGQGATNEKLFF
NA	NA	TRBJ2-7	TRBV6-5	TGTGCCACCGCCAGACCAGCGGGCACCTACGAGCAGTACTTC	CATARPAGTYEQYF
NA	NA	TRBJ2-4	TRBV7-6	TGTGCCAGCAGCTTAAAGGGTGACATTCAGTACTTC	CASSLKGDIQYF
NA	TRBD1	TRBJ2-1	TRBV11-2	TGTGCCAGCAGCTATGGGCAGGGGGCGAGTGAGCAGTTCTTC	CASSYGQGASEQFF
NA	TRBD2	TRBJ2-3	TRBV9	TGTGCCAGCAGCGCCCCGACTAGCCTCACAGATACGCAGTATTTT	CASSAPTSLTDTQYF
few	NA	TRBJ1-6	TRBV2	TGTGCCAGCAGTGAGGCGGGAGTTTCACCCCTCCACTTT	CASSEAGVSPLHF
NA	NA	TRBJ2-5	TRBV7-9	TGTGCCAGCAGCTCCAGGGGGGGAGAGCAGTACTTC	CASSSRGGEQYF
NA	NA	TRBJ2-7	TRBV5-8	TGTGCCAGCAGCTTGCTAGACAGATACGAGCAGTACTTC	CASSLLDRYEQYF
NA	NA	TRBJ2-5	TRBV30	TGTGCCTGGAGTGGGAAGACCCAGTACTTC	CAWSGKTQYF
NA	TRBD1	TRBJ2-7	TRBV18	TGTGCCAGCTCACCAAGCAGGGGGTCCTACGAGCAGTACTTC	CASSPSRGSYEQYF
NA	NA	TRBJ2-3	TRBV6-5	TGTGCCAGCAGTTACGTTGGAGATACGCAGTATTTT	CASSYVGDTQYF
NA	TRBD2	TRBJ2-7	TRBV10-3	TGTGCCACTTATCCCGGGACTAGCGGGAGAATAAACGAGCAGTACTTC	CATYPGTSGRINEQYF
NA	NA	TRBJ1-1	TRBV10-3	TGTGCCATCAGGTACAACACTGAAGCTTTCTTT	CAIRYNTEAFF
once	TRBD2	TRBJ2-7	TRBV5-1	TGCGCCAGCAGCCACGGACTAGATAGCGAGCAGTACTTC	CASSHGLDSEQYF
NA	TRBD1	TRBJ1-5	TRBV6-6	TGTGCCAGCAGCCAGACAGGGGTCTACAATCAGCCCCAGCATTTT	CASSQTGVYNQPQHF
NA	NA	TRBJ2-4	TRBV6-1	TGTGCCAGCAGTGAAGCCCCGGGGGCCGATCTAGCCAAAAACATTCAGTACTTC	CASSEAPGADLAKNIQYF
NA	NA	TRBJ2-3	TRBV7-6	TGTGCCAGCAGCTTATCGGGAGCTACCCTCACAGATACGCAGTATTTT	CASSLSGATLTDTQYF